This T cell receptor beta chain derives from a study of blood T cells in healthy people across ages. The CDR3 consists of 14 residues. Germline loops: CDR1 MNHEY, CDR2 SVGAGI. The ends were cut back, 6 bases at V and 2 bases at J, with 13 bases in the middle. The second PCR ran about 6 to 11 cycles with a sample-barcoded 5' primer and J-beta primers. TCRdb reprocessed the 5' RACE reads via MiXCR and lists one record per CDR3 protein. The profile shows about 560,000 distinct CDR3 sequences, around 27% of them singletons. These same records also appear under a second study, on T cells of mothers and their children.

Sequenced material: blood. This sequence joins TRBV6-5 and TRBJ2-5; D unclear. The origin of this receptor is a boy between 2 and 10 years old in good health. CDR3 residues: CASRVLGCQETQYF. Written as DNA, the CDR3 is TGTGCCAGCAGGGTGTTGGGTTGTCAAGAGACCCAGTACTTC.